The 32 T cell receptor beta chains below come from one sample, sequenced in a study of blood T cell repertoires in COVID-19 (TCRdb year 2020). Receptor amplification or capture employed the immunoSEQ multiplex PCR assay. As stored in TCRdb, this immuneACCESS dataset retains in-frame rearrangements with V and J assigned. A fraction of the clones does not appear; measured against another copy, unresolved V genes explain less than half of the discrepancy, and the remainder lacks a known reason. Here the sample has about 90,000 clones; around 80% occur a single time. The ten most abundant clones make up 7% of the sample. Source material: peripheral blood. These receptors were collected from a man between 65 and 85 years old with acute or convalescent COVID-19.

This clone showed up just a few times. The V call is TRBV5-8, the J call TRBJ1-6, with D unclear. CDR3 length: 15 residues. Germline assignment: CDR1 SGHTS and CDR2 YDEGEE. Between the trimmed V and J ends, which lost 1 base and 5 bases, there was a span of 10 bases. DNA of the CDR3: TGTGCCAGCAGCTTGTACAAAAACGATAATTCACCCCTCCACTTT. Translating gives CASSLYKNDNSPLHF.

The chain joins TRBV11-2 to TRBJ2-2; 8 positions match TRBD1. CDR3 length equals 17 residues. With 3 bases clipped from V and 4 bases from J, the junction kept 10 bases outside the gene matches. CDR1 SGHAT and CDR2 FQNNGV come from the germline V gene. CDR3 coding DNA: TGTGCCAGCAGCTTGGCCCCAGGGGGCAGGGGCACCGGGGAGCTGTTTTTT. Its protein product is CASSLAPGGRGTGELFF.

This sequence joins TRBV4-2 and TRBJ2-1; D is uncertain. Germline CDR1 LGHNA, CDR2 YNFKEQ. The V end lost 1 base, the J end lost 6 bases, and 7 bases lay between the germline ends. The CDR3 runs 13 residues. CDR3 residues: CASSQVVRNEQFF. CDR3 DNA: TGTGCCAGCAGCCAAGTAGTCCGCAATGAGCAGTTCTTC.

This rearrangement joins TRBV3-1 (or the pseudogene TRBV3-2) to TRBJ2-1; possible D gene TRBD1, 6 bases. Germline-derived CDR1 and CDR2 are LGHDT and YNNKEL (reference sequence). The CDR3 is made up of 13 amino acids. The V end lost 4 bases, the J end lost 6 bases, and 10 bases lay between the germline ends. The CDR3 coding sequence is TGTGCCAGCAGCCGGGACATTACCAATGAGCAGTTCTTC. It translates to CASSRDITNEQFF.

This clone was seen more than once but under ten times. The CDR3 DNA reads TGTGCCACCAGCGACAGGGGGCGCCTAGAGACCCAGTACTTC. Protein: CATSDRGRLETQYF. The chain couples TRBV15 to TRBJ2-5; 10 nucleotides match TRBD1. V lost 5 bases, J lost 4 bases, and 4 bases stayed unmatched. This CDR3 comprises 14 residues. Looked up from germline, CDR1 is LNHNV and CDR2 is YYDKDF (reference sequence).

This chain connects TRBV7-9 to TRBJ2-2; maybe TRBD1 (5 bases). Between the trimmed V and J ends, which lost 2 bases and 1 base, there was a span of 14 bases. Per germline, CDR1 SEHNR and CDR2 FQNEAQ (reference sequence). CDR3 size: 17 residues. As DNA, the CDR3 is TGTGCCAGCAGCTTAAAGGGGTTGGTACAGAACACCGGGGAGCTGTTTTTT. Translating it yields CASSLKGLVQNTGELFF.

The gene calls are TRBV6-5 and TRBJ1-2, with no clear D. V was shortened by 6 bases and J by 5 bases, with 16 bases between the two germline ends. CDR1 is MNHEY and CDR2 is SVGAGI in the germline V gene. The CDR3 extends over 14 amino acids. The CDR3 sequence: CASSRAYVEYGYTF. For the CDR3, the DNA is TGTGCCAGCAGCCGCGCCTACGTAGAGTATGGCTACACCTTC.

As DNA, the CDR3 is TGTGCCAGCTCACCTAATGAGAGACAGGGGGAGAAATACGAGCAGTACGTC. The encoded protein is CASSPNERQGEKYEQYV. The genes are TRBV18 and TRBJ2-7, with 9 positions matching TRBD1. V dropped 3 bases and J dropped 4; count of bases not matched to a gene: 13. CDR1 and CDR2 (germline): KGHSH, LQKENI. This CDR3 contains 17 residues.

The J gene is TRBJ2-3, the V gene TRBV7-3; TRBD2 might be the D (5 bases). The V end lost 3 bases, the J end lost 3 bases, and 7 bases lay between the germline ends. Germline assignment: CDR1 SGHTA and CDR2 FQGTGA. This CDR3 is built from 13 residues. Here the CDR3 DNA reads TGTGCCAGCAGCTTCCCGGGAACAGATACGCAGTATTTT. This encodes CASSFPGTDTQYF.

The V gene is TRBV29-1, the J gene TRBJ1-3, with D maybe TRBD1 (6 bases). Trimming stripped 6 bases from V and 1 base from J, with 13 bases between. This CDR3 spans 14 amino acids. CDR1 and CDR2 from the germline V gene are SQVTM and ANQGSEA. The CDR3 sequence is CSVDGQSSGNTIYF. CDR3 coding DNA: TGCAGCGTCGACGGACAGTCATCTGGAAACACCATATATTTT.

The chain couples TRBV9 to TRBJ2-7, with D maybe TRBD2 (6 bases). With 0 bases removed from V and 3 bases from J, the gap between germline ends came to 13 bases. There are 15 residues in the CDR3. The germline V gene encodes CDR1 SGDLS and CDR2 YYNGEE. CDR3 residues: CASSVAVGLNYEQYF. The CDR3 nucleotides read TGTGCCAGCAGCGTAGCGGTGGGACTGAACTACGAGCAGTACTTC.

This clone was recorded a few times. This rearrangement joins TRBV6-5 to TRBJ2-7; 9 nucleotides align to TRBD1. CDR1 is MNHEY and CDR2 is SVGAGI in the germline V gene. The CDR3 covers 13 residues. With 5 bases clipped from V and 5 bases from J, the junction kept 4 bases outside the gene matches. The CDR3 DNA sequence: TGTGCCAGCAGTAGTCGGACAGGGGACGAGCAGTACTTC. Its translation: CASSSRTGDEQYF.

J is TRBJ1-5 and V is TRBV28, with D perhaps matching TRBD1 (5 bases). The CDR3 loop spans 14 amino acids. Trimming stripped 7 bases from V and 2 bases from J, with 12 bases between. Germline V gene data show CDR1 as MDHEN and CDR2 as SYDVKM. As DNA, the CDR3 is TGTGCCAGCACACAGGACGGACGCAATCAGCCCCAGCATTTT. Translating gives CASTQDGRNQPQHF.

This clone occurred many times. The identical CDR3 is also encoded by other nucleotide sequences in the sample. The rearrangement joins TRBV7-9 to TRBJ1-1, with D possibly being TRBD1 (5 bases). Looked up from germline, CDR1 is SEHNR and CDR2 is FQNEAQ (reference sequence). V lost 5 bases, J lost 5 bases, and 12 bases lay in between. The CDR3 runs to 13 residues. The CDR3 DNA reads TGTGCCAGCAGCCCTCAGGGTCGGACTGAAGCTTTCTTT. Protein sequence: CASSPQGRTEAFF.

This clone was seen a handful of times. The V call is TRBV19, the J call TRBJ2-1, with D unclear. This CDR3 has 13 residues. Trimming removed 3 bases from V and 3 bases from J, with 6 bases in between. CDR1 and CDR2 from the germline V gene are LNHDA and SQIVND (reference sequence). The CDR3 spells CASSMVSYNEQFF. The CDR3 nucleotides read TGTGCCAGTAGTATGGTCAGCTACAATGAGCAGTTCTTC.

The rearrangement uses TRBV28 and TRBJ1-2; tentatively, D is TRBD1 (5 bases). The germline gives CDR1 MDHEN, CDR2 SYDVKM. This CDR3 has 14 residues. Trimming took 3 bases from V and 4 from J, leaving 12 bases between them. For the CDR3, the DNA is TGTGCCAGCAGTTTGACAGAGCCGCCCTATGGCTACACCTTC. This translates into CASSLTEPPYGYTF.

This clone occurred once. The rearrangement joins TRBV28 to TRBJ1-1, with TRBD1 as a possible D gene (6 bases). V lost 6 bases to trimming and J lost 4 bases, with 9 bases between them. The CDR3 runs 12 residues. Germline loops: CDR1 MDHEN, CDR2 SYDVKM. The chain's CDR3 is CASSTGSTEAFF. The CDR3 DNA is TGTGCCAGCAGCACAGGGAGCACTGAAGCTTTCTTT.

The V gene is TRBV11-2, the J gene TRBJ2-5; possibly TRBD2 for D (5 bases). Germline CDR1 is SGHAT and CDR2 is FQNNGV. V gave up 1 base and J gave up 4 bases, with 13 bases separating them. CDR3 length equals 15 residues. The CDR3 DNA is TGTGCCAGCAGCTTAGGCCGGACTTGGGGAGAGACCCAGTACTTC. Translated, it gives CASSLGRTWGETQYF.

The CDR3 DNA follows: TGTGCCAGCAGTTTAGCGAATTCACCCCTCCACTTT. Translation gives CASSLANSPLHF. The rearrangement joins TRBV27 to TRBJ1-6; the D is unclear. V was pared by 2 bases and J by 7 bases, with 3 bases between. This CDR3 contains 12 residues. Per the germline V gene, CDR1 is MNHEY and CDR2 is SMNVEV (reference sequence).

This clone was observed a single time. The chain links TRBV30 to TRBJ1-6, with 7 nucleotides matching TRBD1. Germline CDR1 reads GTSNPN; CDR2 reads SVGIG (reference sequence). The ends lost 4 bases at V and 6 bases at J; junction bases unmatched: 9. The CDR3 is made up of 15 amino acids. DNA for the CDR3: TGTGCCTGGACCTCTCGGGACAGAGGTAATTCACCCCTCCACTTT. It encodes CAWTSRDRGNSPLHF.

The V gene is TRBV28, the J gene TRBJ1-2, with D possibly matching TRBD1 (5 bases). The CDR3 is made up of 14 amino acids. Germline CDR1 reads MDHEN; CDR2 reads SYDVKM. Between the trimmed V and J ends, which lost 7 bases and 0 bases, there was a span of 12 bases. CDR3 region: CASIQGPSNYGYTF. CDR3 in DNA: TGTGCCAGCATCCAGGGCCCCTCTAACTATGGCTACACCTTC.

The chain joins TRBV27 to TRBJ1-1; no reliable D call. V gave up 2 bases and J gave up 7 bases, with 14 bases separating them. The CDR3 is made up of 14 amino acids. Germline values: CDR1 MNHEY, CDR2 SMNVEV (reference sequence). In nucleotides, the CDR3 is TGTGCCAGCAGTTTAAACAGAAAAGAGGGTGAAGCTTTCTTT. Protein sequence: CASSLNRKEGEAFF.

The genes are TRBV18 and TRBJ1-2; the match to TRBD1 covers 7 bases. The CDR3 loop spans 13 amino acids. Germline assignment: CDR1 KGHSH and CDR2 LQKENI. The ends lost 2 bases at V and 4 bases at J; junction bases unmatched: 1. CDR3 DNA sequence: TGTGCCAGCTCACCAACAGGGGTCTATGGCTACACCTTC. This gives the protein CASSPTGVYGYTF.

The chain links TRBV2 to TRBJ1-6; TRBD1 agrees at 9 bases. Germline V gene data show CDR1 as SNHLY and CDR2 as FYNNEI. The CDR3 runs to 16 residues. J gave up 9 bases and V 1 base, and 7 bases lay outside the gene matches. The CDR3, as DNA: TGTGCCAGCAGTGAAGTACCGGGACAGGGTTTTTCACCCCTCCACTTT. Translation: CASSEVPGQGFSPLHF.

This clone appeared many times. V usage is TRBV5-1 and J usage is TRBJ2-7; a possible D gene is TRBD2 (5 bases). Per the germline V gene, CDR1 is SGHRS and CDR2 is YFSETQ. Between the trimmed V and J ends, which lost 0 bases and 5 bases, there was a span of 12 bases. This CDR3 comprises 14 residues. CDR3 sequence (DNA): TGCGCCAGCAGCTTGGACGAGGGCCGGAACGAGCAGTACTTC. Encoded protein: CASSLDEGRNEQYF.

This rearrangement joins TRBV9 to TRBJ1-3; D is unclear. Looked up from germline, CDR1 is SGDLS and CDR2 is YYNGEE. The V gene lost 0 bases and the J gene lost 0 bases, with 7 bases spanning the gap. The CDR3 is 15 amino acids. CDR3 region: CASSVADSSGNTIYF. In nucleotides, the CDR3 is TGTGCCAGCAGCGTAGCCGATAGCTCTGGAAACACCATATATTTT.

This chain links TRBV28 with TRBJ2-6; 8 positions agree with TRBD1. Germline CDR1 MDHEN, CDR2 SYDVKM. The V gene end was trimmed by 5 bases and the J gene end by 4 bases; junction bases not matched to a gene: 7. The CDR3 extends over 16 amino acids. The CDR3 region has the DNA TGTGCCAGCAGTCTGGACAGGGCTGAAGGGGCCAACGTCCTGACTTTC. Its translation is CASSLDRAEGANVLTF.

This chain uses TRBV10-3 with TRBJ1-3, with D unresolved. Germline V gives CDR1 ENHRY, CDR2 SYGVKD. V dropped 3 bases and J dropped 11 bases, with 11 bases sitting between them. The CDR3 covers 12 residues. The CDR3 spells CAISEVAQAIYF. The CDR3 region has the DNA TGTGCCATCAGTGAAGTCGCTCAGGCCATATATTTT.

V and J are TRBV7-7 and TRBJ1-1; D gene unclear. Trimming left V 2 bases short and J 0 bases short, with 4 bases between. Germline lookup yields CDR1 SSHAT and CDR2 FNYEAQ (reference sequence). The CDR3 runs 13 residues. Here the CDR3 reads CASSLLMNTEAFF. The CDR3 DNA is TGTGCCAGCAGCTTACTAATGAACACTGAAGCTTTCTTT.

The V gene is TRBV7-9, the J gene TRBJ1-1, with 9 bases aligning to TRBD1. The ends lost 5 bases at V and 3 bases at J; junction bases unmatched: 1. Per the germline V gene, CDR1 is SEHNR and CDR2 is FQNEAQ (reference sequence). The CDR3 spans 13 residues. The CDR3 loop is CASSRDRDTEAFF. The DNA of the CDR3 is TGTGCCAGCAGCAGGGACAGGGACACTGAAGCTTTCTTT.

The V call is TRBV7-9, the J call TRBJ2-3, with D perhaps TRBD2 (6 bases). The CDR3 spans 14 residues. V was pared by 5 bases and J by 2 bases, with 11 bases between. Germline CDR1 is SEHNR and CDR2 is FQNEAQ (reference sequence). The CDR3 bases are TGTGCCAGCAGCATGGAGGGAAACACAGATACGCAGTATTTT. This sequence encodes CASSMEGNTDTQYF.

V gene TRBV18 combines with J gene TRBJ1-4; 9 bases map to TRBD1. The CDR3 runs to 15 residues. Germline CDR1 KGHSH, CDR2 LQKENI. The ends lost 6 bases at V and 7 bases at J; junction bases unmatched: 9. DNA for the CDR3: TGTGCCAGCTCGCTAGGACAGGGGTCGGCTGAAAAACTGTTTTTT. Residues: CASSLGQGSAEKLFF. The variable domain in full, completed from reference TRBV18 and TRBJ1-4, reads NAGVMQNPRHLVRRRGQEARLRCSPMKGHSHVYWYRQLPEEGLKFMVYLQKENIIDESGMPKERFSAEFPKEGPSILRIQQVVRGDSAAYFCASSLGQGSAEKLFFGSGTQLSVL.